This TCR beta chain originates from a study of identical twins. Overall study results and limits: The study based its conclusions on cross-sectional statistical analysis and did not follow the same donors. Abundant beta clonotypes from cord blood had fewer insertions, unlike memory repertoires, which showed none.

CDR1 is ENHRY and CDR2 is SYGVKD in the germline V gene. The CDR3 is 12 residues long. V lost 2 bases, J lost 1 base, and 2 bases lay in between. With template switching, a universal primer site was added, and the cDNA carried unique molecular identifiers. TCRdb ran MiXCR on the 5' RACE reads and lists one entry per CDR3 protein. The sample records roughly 1,500,000 distinct CDR3 sequences, 25% to 35% being singletons. This clonotype was observed at least ten times. Its antigen is undetermined. V gene TRBV10-3 combines with J gene TRBJ1-1; D is unclear. The sample taken for sequencing was cord blood. This TCR was sampled from a newborn girl in good health. The CDR3 sequence: CAISEGNTEAFF. CDR3 coding DNA: TGTGCCATCAGTGAGGGGAACACTGAAGCTTTCTTT.